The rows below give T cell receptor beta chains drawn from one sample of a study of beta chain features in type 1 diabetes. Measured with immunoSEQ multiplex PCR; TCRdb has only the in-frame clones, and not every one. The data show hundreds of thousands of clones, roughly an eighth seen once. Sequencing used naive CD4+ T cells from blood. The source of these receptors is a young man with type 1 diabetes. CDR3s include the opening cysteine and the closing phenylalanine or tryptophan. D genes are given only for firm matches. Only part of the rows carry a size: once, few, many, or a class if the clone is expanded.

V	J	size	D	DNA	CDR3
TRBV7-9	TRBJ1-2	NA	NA	TGTGCCAGCAGCTTAGCTGGCGGCTACACCTTC	CASSLAGGYTF
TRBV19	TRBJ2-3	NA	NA	TGTGCCAGTAGTATGTCGAGCGCAGATACGCAGTATTTT	CASSMSSADTQYF
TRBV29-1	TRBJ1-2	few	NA	TGCAGCGTTGAACCTCGACTTGTCCCGGGCGGCTACACCTTC	CSVEPRLVPGGYTF
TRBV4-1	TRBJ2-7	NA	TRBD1	TGCGCCAGCAGCCACCTCCCGGGACAGGGGCTCTACGAGCAGTACTTC	CASSHLPGQGLYEQYF
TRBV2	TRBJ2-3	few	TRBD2	TGTGCCAGCGTCCGAAGCGGGGGCCCAGATACGCAGTATTTT	CASVRSGGPDTQYF
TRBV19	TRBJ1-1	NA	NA	TGTGCCAGTAGTCTATTGGGTGAAGCTTTCTTT	CASSLLGEAFF
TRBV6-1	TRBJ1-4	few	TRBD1	TGTGCCACCCTGACAGGGGGCACTGAAAAACTGTTTTTT	CATLTGGTEKLFF
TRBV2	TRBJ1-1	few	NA	TGTGCCAGCAATCCCCTAGGCTGGAACACTGAAGCTTTCTTT	CASNPLGWNTEAFF
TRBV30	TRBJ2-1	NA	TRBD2	TGTGCCTGGACTCATAGCGGGGTCCCCTACAATGAGCAGTTCTTC	CAWTHSGVPYNEQFF
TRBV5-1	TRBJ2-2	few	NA	TGCGCCAGCAGCTTCGAGGGAGCCACCGGGGAGCTGTTTTTT	CASSFEGATGELFF
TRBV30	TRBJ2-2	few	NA	TGTGCCCGGAACCGGGACCCGAATCTTACCGGGGAGCTGTTTTTT	CARNRDPNLTGELFF
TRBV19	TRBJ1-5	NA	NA	TGTGCCAGTGGTCAGCCCCAGCATTTT	CASGQPQHF
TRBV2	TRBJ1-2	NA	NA	TGTGCCAGCAGTGAGAGAACCTATGGCTACACCTTC	CASSERTYGYTF
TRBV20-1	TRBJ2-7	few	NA	TGCAGTGCTAGGAGGACCTACGAGCAGTACTTC	CSARRTYEQYF
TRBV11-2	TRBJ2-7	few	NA	TGTGCCAGCAGCTTAGGCTCCTACGAGCAGTACTTC	CASSLGSYEQYF
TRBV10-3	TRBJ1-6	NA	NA	TGTGCCATCAGTGTCACAGGTGATAATTCACCCCTCCACTTT	CAISVTGDNSPLHF
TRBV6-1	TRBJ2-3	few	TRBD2	TGTGCCACCACCCATAGCGGGGTCACAGATACGCAGTATTTT	CATTHSGVTDTQYF
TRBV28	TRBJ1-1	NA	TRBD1	TGTGCCAGCGGGGGACAGGCCAGCACTGAAGCTTTCTTT	CASGGQASTEAFF
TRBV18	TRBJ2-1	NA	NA	TGTGCCAGCTCATCCTCCTCGAATGAGCAGTTCTTC	CASSSSSNEQFF
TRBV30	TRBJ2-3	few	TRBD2	TGTGCCTGGAGTGTGGGACTAGCGGGGGGAGGAGATACGCAGTATTTT	CAWSVGLAGGGDTQYF
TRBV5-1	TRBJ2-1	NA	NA	TGCGCCAGCAGCCCGATCCCTAACAGGGCACAGCTCAATGAGCAGTTCTTC	CASSPIPNRAQLNEQFF
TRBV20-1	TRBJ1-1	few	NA	TGCAGTGCTAGAGGGGCCACTGAAGCTTTCTTT	CSARGATEAFF
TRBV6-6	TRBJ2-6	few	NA	TGTGCCAGCAGTTATAAGGTCGCCTCTGGGGCCAACGTCCTGACTTTC	CASSYKVASGANVLTF
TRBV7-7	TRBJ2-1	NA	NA	TGTGCCAGCAGCTTAGGGAGGGATACTTACAATGAGCAGTTCTTC	CASSLGRDTYNEQFF
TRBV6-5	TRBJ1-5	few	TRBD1	TGTGCCAGCAGTTACGGGGACAGCGATCAGCCCCAGCATTTT	CASSYGDSDQPQHF
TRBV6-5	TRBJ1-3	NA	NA	TGTGCCAGCGCCGGAAGGGGCCCTGGAAACACCATATATTTT	CASAGRGPGNTIYF
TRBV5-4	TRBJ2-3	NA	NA	TGTGCCAGCAGCTTGGAGGCAGATACGCAGTATTTT	CASSLEADTQYF
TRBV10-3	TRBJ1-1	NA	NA	TGCGCCAGCAAAGACACTCGGATGAACACTGAAGCTTTCTTT	CASKDTRMNTEAFF
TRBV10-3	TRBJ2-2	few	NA	TGTGCCATCATGGAGGGGGGCACCGGGGAGCTGTTTTTT	CAIMEGGTGELFF
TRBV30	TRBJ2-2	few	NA	TGTGCCTGGAGTCGAAGGGCGAGGAACACCGGGGAGCTGTTTTTT	CAWSRRARNTGELFF
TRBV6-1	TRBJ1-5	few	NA	TGTGCCAGCAGTAACGGTGGCAATCAGCCCCAGCATTTT	CASSNGGNQPQHF